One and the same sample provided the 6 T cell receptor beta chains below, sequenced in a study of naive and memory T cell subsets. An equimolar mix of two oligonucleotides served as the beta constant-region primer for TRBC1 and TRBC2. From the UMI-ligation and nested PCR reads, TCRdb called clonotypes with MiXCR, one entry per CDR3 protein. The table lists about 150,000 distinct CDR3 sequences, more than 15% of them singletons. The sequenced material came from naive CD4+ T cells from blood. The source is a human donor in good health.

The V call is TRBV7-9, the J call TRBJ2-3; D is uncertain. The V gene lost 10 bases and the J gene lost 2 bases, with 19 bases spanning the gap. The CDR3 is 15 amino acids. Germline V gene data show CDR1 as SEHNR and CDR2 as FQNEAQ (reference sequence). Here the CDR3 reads CAIKRGVRSTDTQYF. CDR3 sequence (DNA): TGTGCCATCAAACGCGGCGTCCGATCCACAGATACGCAGTATTTT.

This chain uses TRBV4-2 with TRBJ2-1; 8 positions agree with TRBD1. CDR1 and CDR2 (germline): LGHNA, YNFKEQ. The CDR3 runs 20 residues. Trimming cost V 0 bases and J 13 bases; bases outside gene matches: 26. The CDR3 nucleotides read TGTGCCAGCAGCCAAGAATGGGCAGGGGGCGCGGGGTCCGTCGGAATACGACAGTTCTTC. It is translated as CASSQEWAGGAGSVGIRQFF.

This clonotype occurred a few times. The CDR3 here is CASAKDRAGTDTQYF. The DNA of the CDR3 is TGTGCCAGTGCGAAGGACAGGGCTGGCACAGATACGCAGTATTTT. The V and J genes are TRBV2 and TRBJ2-3; 8 bases fit TRBD1. Germline V gene data show CDR1 as SNHLY and CDR2 as FYNNEI. This CDR3 region has 15 residues. V shed 9 bases and J 1 base; nucleotides not matched to a gene: 9.

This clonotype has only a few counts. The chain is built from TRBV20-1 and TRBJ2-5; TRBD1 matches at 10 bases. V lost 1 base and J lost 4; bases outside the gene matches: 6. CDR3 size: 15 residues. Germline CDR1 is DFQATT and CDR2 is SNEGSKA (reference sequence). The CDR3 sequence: CSARVGRDRGETQYF. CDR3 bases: TGCAGTGCTAGAGTCGGGAGGGACAGGGGAGAGACCCAGTACTTC.

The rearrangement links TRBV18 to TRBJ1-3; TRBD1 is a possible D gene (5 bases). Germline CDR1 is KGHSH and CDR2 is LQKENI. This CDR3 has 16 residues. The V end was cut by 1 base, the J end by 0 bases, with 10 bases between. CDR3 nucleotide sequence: TGTGCCAGCTCACCACTACGGGACCACTCTGGAAACACCATATATTTT. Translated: CASSPLRDHSGNTIYF.

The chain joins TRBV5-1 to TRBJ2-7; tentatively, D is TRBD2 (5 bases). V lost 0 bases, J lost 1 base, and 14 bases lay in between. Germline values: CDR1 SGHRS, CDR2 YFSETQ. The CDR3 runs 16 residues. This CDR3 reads CASSLAVLEASYEQYF. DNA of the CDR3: TGCGCCAGCAGCTTGGCCGTACTAGAGGCGTCCTACGAGCAGTACTTC.